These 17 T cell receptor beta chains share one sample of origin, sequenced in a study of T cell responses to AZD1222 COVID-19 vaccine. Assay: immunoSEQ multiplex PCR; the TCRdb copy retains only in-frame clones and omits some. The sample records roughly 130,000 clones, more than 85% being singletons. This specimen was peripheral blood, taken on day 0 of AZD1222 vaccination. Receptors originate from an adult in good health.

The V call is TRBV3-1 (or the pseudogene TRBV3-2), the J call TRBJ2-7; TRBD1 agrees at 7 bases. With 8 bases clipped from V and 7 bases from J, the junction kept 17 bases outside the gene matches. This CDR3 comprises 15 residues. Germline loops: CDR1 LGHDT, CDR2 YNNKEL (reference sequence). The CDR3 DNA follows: TGTGCCAGCGGCCGTGGGACAGCATTAGCCCCTGAGCAGTACTTC. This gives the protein CASGRGTALAPEQYF.

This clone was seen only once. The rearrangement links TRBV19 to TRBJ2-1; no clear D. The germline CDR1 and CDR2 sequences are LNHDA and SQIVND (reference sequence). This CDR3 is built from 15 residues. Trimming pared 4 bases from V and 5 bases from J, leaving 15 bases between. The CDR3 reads CASSTSSGGDNEQFF. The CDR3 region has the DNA TGTGCCAGTAGTACATCATCGGGCGGAGACAATGAGCAGTTCTTC. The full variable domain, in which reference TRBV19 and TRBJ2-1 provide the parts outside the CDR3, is DGGITQSPKYLFRKEGQNVTLSCEQNLNHDAMYWYRQDPGQGLRLIYYSQIVNDFQKGDIAEGYSVSREKKESFPLTVTSAQKNPTAFYLCASSTSSGGDNEQFFGPGTRLTVL.

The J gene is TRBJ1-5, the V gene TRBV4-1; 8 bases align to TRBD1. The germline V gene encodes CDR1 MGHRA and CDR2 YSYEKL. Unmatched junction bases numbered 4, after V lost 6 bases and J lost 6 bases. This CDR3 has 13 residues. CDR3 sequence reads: CASSTGGSQPQHF. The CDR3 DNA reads TGCGCCAGCAGTACAGGGGGGAGTCAGCCCCAGCATTTT.

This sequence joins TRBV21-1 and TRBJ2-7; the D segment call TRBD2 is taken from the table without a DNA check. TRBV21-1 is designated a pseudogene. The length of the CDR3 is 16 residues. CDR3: CASGKGSSGSSYEQYF. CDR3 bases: TGTGCCAGCGGCAAGGGTAGTAGCGGGAGCTCCTACGAGCAGTACTTC.

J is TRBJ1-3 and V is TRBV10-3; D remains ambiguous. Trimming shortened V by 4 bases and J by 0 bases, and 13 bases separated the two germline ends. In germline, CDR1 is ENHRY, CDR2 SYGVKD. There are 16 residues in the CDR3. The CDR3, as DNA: TGTGCCATCAGTGGGACGGACGGAAGCTCTGGAAACACCATATATTTT. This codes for CAISGTDGSSGNTIYF.

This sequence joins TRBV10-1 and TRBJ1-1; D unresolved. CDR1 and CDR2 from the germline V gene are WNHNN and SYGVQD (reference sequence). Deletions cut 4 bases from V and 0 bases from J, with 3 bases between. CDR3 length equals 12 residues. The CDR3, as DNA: TGCGCCAGCAGTGGGATGAACACTGAAGCTTTCTTT. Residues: CASSGMNTEAFF.

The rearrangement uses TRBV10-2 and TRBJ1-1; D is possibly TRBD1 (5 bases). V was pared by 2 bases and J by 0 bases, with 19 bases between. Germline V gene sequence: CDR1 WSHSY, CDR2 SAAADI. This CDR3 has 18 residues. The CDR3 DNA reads TGCGCCAGCAGTGAGCCGGGGGGGGAGGGGTATATGAACACTGAAGCTTTCTTT. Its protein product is CASSEPGGEGYMNTEAFF.

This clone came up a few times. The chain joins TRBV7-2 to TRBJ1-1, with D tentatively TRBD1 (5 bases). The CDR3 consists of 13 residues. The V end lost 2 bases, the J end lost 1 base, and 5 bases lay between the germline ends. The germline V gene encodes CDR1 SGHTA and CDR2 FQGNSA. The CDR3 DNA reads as TGTGCCAGCAGCTTACAGGGGAACACTGAAGCTTTCTTT. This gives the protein CASSLQGNTEAFF.

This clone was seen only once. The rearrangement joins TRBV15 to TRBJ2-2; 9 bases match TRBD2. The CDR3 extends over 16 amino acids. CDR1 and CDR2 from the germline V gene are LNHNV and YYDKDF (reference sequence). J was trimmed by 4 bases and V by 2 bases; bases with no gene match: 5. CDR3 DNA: TGTGCCACCAGCAGACCCGGGACTAGCAGCACCGGGGAGCTGTTTTTT. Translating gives CATSRPGTSSTGELFF.

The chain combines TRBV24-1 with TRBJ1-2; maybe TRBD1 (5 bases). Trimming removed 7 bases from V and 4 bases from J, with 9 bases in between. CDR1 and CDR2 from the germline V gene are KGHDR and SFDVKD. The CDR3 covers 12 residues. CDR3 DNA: TGTGCCACCAGCCGGGACGGCTATGGCTACACCTTC. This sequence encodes CATSRDGYGYTF.

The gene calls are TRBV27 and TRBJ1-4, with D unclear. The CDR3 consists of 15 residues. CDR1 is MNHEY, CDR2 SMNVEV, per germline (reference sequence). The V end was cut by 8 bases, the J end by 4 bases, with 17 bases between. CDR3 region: CASGFREQRNEKLFF. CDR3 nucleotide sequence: TGTGCCAGCGGCTTTAGGGAACAGCGTAATGAAAAACTGTTTTTT. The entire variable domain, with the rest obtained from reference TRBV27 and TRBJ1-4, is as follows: EAQVTQNPRYLITVTGKKLTVTCSQNMNHEYMSWYRQDPGLGLRQIYYSMNVEVTDKGDVPEGYKVSRKEKRNFPLILESPSPNQTSLYFCASGFREQRNEKLFFGSGTQLSVL.

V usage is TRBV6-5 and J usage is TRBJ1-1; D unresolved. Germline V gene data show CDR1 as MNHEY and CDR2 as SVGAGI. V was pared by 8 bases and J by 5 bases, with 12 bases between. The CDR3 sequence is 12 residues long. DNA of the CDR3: TGTGCCAGCCAACCGGAATTTACTGAAGCTTTCTTT. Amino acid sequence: CASQPEFTEAFF.

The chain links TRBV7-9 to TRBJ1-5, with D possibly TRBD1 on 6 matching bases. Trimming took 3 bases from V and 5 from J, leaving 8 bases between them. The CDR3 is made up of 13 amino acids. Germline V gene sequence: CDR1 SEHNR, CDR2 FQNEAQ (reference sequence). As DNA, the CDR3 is TGTGCCAGCAGCTTGGGGGCGGATCAGCCCCAGCATTTT. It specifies CASSLGADQPQHF.

CDR3 amino acids: CASSVVSTDTQYF. DNA for the CDR3: TGTGCCAGCAGCGTAGTAAGCACAGATACGCAGTATTTT. The gene calls are TRBV9 and TRBJ2-3; D is uncertain. CDR3 length equals 13 residues. Germline V gene sequence: CDR1 SGDLS, CDR2 YYNGEE. V lost 0 bases, J lost 0 bases, and 2 bases lay in between. Full variable domain (remainder filled in from reference TRBV9 and TRBJ2-3): DSGVTQTPKHLITATGQRVTLRCSPRSGDLSVYWYQQSLDQGLQFLIQYYNGEERAKGNILERFSAQQFPDLHSELNLSSLELGDSALYFCASSVVSTDTQYFGPGTRLTVL.

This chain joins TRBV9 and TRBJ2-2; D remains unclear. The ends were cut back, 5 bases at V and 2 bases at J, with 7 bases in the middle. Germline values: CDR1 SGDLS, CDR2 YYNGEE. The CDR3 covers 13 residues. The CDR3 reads CASSDRNTGELFF. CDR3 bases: TGTGCCAGCAGTGACCGAAACACCGGGGAGCTGTTTTTT. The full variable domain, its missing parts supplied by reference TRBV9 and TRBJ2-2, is DSGVTQTPKHLITATGQRVTLRCSPRSGDLSVYWYQQSLDQGLQFLIQYYNGEERAKGNILERFSAQQFPDLHSELNLSSLELGDSALYFCASSDRNTGELFFGEGSRLTVL.

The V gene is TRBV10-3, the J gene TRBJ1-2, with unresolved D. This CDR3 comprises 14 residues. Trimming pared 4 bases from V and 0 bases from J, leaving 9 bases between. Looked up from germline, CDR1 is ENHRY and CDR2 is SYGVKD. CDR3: CAISAGSPNYGYTF. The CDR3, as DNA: TGTGCCATCAGTGCTGGCAGCCCTAACTATGGCTACACCTTC.

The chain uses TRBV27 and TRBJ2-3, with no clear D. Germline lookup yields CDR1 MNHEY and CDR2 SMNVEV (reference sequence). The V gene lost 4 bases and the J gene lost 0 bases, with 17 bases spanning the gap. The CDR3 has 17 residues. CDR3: CASSYGFNTLSTDTQYF. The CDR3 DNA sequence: TGTGCCAGCAGTTACGGATTCAATACGCTTAGCACAGATACGCAGTATTTT.